Listed below are T cell receptor beta chains from one sample, sequenced in a study of PD-1 blockade in classical Hodgkin lymphoma. The data were produced by immunoSEQ multiplex PCR, yet TCRdb's version contains in-frame clones alone and is incomplete. The sample lists some 8,500 clones, about 80% occurring once. The sequenced sample was CD4+ T cells from blood, obtained at baseline. The receptors here all came from a human donor with classical Hodgkin lymphoma. CDR3s include the opening cysteine and the closing phenylalanine or tryptophan. D genes are given only for firm matches. Size tells how often a clone was seen (once, few, many) or the class of an expanded clone, and some rows leave it out.

.	TRBV5-4	TRBJ2-2	.	CASSLGLQVKSGELFF	TGTGCCAGCAGCTTGGGTCTTCAAGTGAAGTCAGGGGAGCTGTTTTTT
.	TRBV28	TRBJ2-1	.	CASSGTGNEQFF	TGTGCCAGCAGTGGGACTGGGAATGAGCAGTTCTTC
TRBD2	TRBV10-2	TRBJ2-1	.	CASKLAGPYNEQFF	TGCGCCAGCAAATTAGCGGGACCTTACAATGAGCAGTTCTTC
TRBD2	TRBV6-1	TRBJ2-3	.	CASSSSGVSTDTQYF	TGTGCCAGCAGTAGTAGCGGGGTCAGCACAGATACGCAGTATTTT
.	TRBV14	TRBJ2-5	.	CASSRRHIIQETQYF	TGTGCCAGCAGCCGTCGGCATATCATACAAGAGACCCAGTACTTC
TRBD2	TRBV6-6	TRBJ2-3	once	CASSLGTSGNSDTQYF	TGTGCCAGCAGCCTTGGGACTAGCGGGAACTCAGATACGCAGTATTTT
.	TRBV19	TRBJ1-5	few	CASSRQNNQPQHF	TGTGCCAGTAGTAGGCAGAACAATCAGCCCCAGCATTTT
.	TRBV29-1	TRBJ2-7	.	CSAMVANEQYF	TGCAGCGCCATGGTTGCCAACGAGCAGTACTTC
.	TRBV7-9	TRBJ2-3	.	CASSLGTDTQYF	TGTGCCAGCAGCTTGGGCACAGATACGCAGTATTTT
.	TRBV5-4	TRBJ2-1	.	CASSFRDPYNEQFF	TGTGCCAGCAGCTTCCGGGACCCTTACAATGAGCAGTTCTTC
.	TRBV7-6	TRBJ2-6	once	CASSYAGPTSSSGANVLTF	TGTGCCAGCAGCTATGCGGGCCCGACTTCTAGCTCTGGGGCCAACGTCCTGACTTTC
.	TRBV11-3	TRBJ2-1	.	CASSLGGVGEQFF	TGTGCCAGCAGCTTAGGAGGGGTCGGAGAGCAGTTCTTC
TRBD1	TRBV9	TRBJ2-3	once	CASSPPVGQGADTQYF	TGTGCCAGCAGCCCACCCGTGGGACAGGGAGCAGATACGCAGTATTTT
.	TRBV5-1	TRBJ1-2	.	CASSRVGEGGYTF	TGCGCCAGCAGTCGCGTCGGGGAGGGCGGCTACACCTTC
TRBD1	TRBV28	TRBJ2-5	.	CASSFEQGAGETQYF	TGTGCCAGCAGTTTCGAACAGGGGGCCGGAGAGACCCAGTACTTC
.	TRBV9	TRBJ1-3	.	CASSVATGLGGNTIYF	TGTGCCAGCAGCGTAGCTACCGGGCTCGGTGGAAACACCATATATTTT
.	TRBV5-6	TRBJ1-2	.	CASSFPGEGNYGYTF	TGTGCCAGCAGCTTCCCAGGGGAGGGTAACTATGGCTACACCTTC
.	TRBV6-5	TRBJ1-3	.	CASSYSQRTSGNTIYF	TGTGCCAGCAGTTACTCCCAACGGACCTCTGGAAACACCATATATTTT
TRBD2	TRBV7-8	TRBJ2-5	.	CASSSGTSETYLRETQYF	TGTGCCAGCAGTTCTGGGACTAGCGAGACCTACCTCCGCGAGACCCAGTACTTC
.	TRBV13	TRBJ2-7	.	CASSARRGEQYF	TGTGCCAGCAGCGCACGTCGGGGCGAGCAGTACTTC
.	TRBV5-6	TRBJ1-1	.	CASSPYRAPNTEAFF	TGTGCCAGCAGCCCCTACAGGGCCCCGAACACTGAAGCTTTCTTT
TRBD1	TRBV6-5	TRBJ2-2	.	CASSRTGGTGELFF	TGTGCCAGCAGCCGTACAGGGGGCACCGGGGAGCTGTTTTTT
TRBD2	TRBV4-1	TRBJ2-1	.	CASSQDPSGSFYEQFF	TGCGCCAGCAGCCAAGATCCCAGCGGGAGTTTTTATGAGCAGTTCTTC
.	TRBV6-5	TRBJ2-4	few	CASRALTATPIQYF	TGTGCCAGCAGGGCCCTGACCGCTACCCCCATTCAGTACTTC
.	TRBV19	TRBJ1-1	few	CASSIMEDRTEAFF	TGTGCCAGTAGTATTATGGAGGATCGCACTGAAGCTTTCTTT
.	TRBV19	TRBJ2-3	.	CASSVAVDTDTQYF	TGTGCCAGTAGTGTCGCGGTGGATACAGATACGCAGTATTTT
.	TRBV11-2	TRBJ2-1	.	CASSFDGMGEQFF	TGTGCCAGCAGCTTTGACGGAATGGGTGAGCAGTTCTTC
TRBD1	TRBV5-4	TRBJ2-5	.	CASSIWTGAVPATQYF	TGTGCCAGCAGCATTTGGACAGGGGCCGTGCCTGCGACCCAGTACTTC
.	TRBV5-1	TRBJ2-1	.	CASSLDAMGGSGYNEQFF	TGCGCCAGCAGCTTGGATGCCATGGGTGGTAGCGGCTACAATGAGCAGTTCTTC